The TCR beta chain under discussion was sequenced for a study of blood T cell repertoires in COVID-19. Study overall: Collection of acute and convalescent COVID-19 samples took place in the United States, Italy and Spain. T cells, B-cell-depleted T cells, or PBMCs supplied cDNA or gDNA.

The CDR3 consists of 16 residues. Losses at the gene ends were 8 bases for V and 3 bases for J; bases not matched to a gene: 12. Germline V gene data show CDR1 as MDHEN and CDR2 as SYDVKM. Study processing details: Amplification from reference gene primers served as the basis for estimated nucleated cell counts. Data came from immunoSEQ multiplex PCR; TCRdb stores just in-frame clones and leaves some out. V and J calls and clone size come straight from that table; D and trimming were deduced from the DNA. The sample has some 48,000 clones; over 75% are singletons. Sequences were obtained from peripheral blood. This chain connects TRBV28 to TRBJ1-1, with 10 bases that match TRBD1. The TCR originated in a man aged 65-85 years with acute or convalescent COVID-19. The CDR3 DNA sequence: TGTGCCAGCGGACCTTTTCTGACAGGGGGCTACACTGAAGCTTTCTTT. This sequence encodes CASGPFLTGGYTEAFF.